The 25 T cell receptor beta chains listed next were all sequenced from one sample in a study of T cells after posttransplantation cyclophosphamide. Sequencing was performed with immunoSEQ multiplex PCR; in TCRdb, only in-frame clones are kept and a portion is missing. The table has fewer than 6,000 clones, roughly 72% seen once. Treatment was busulfan-fludarabine conditioning, a marrow graft, and cyclophosphamide on days +3 and +4. The sample in question was PBMCs, obtained 362 days after allogeneic stem cell transplant with posttransplant cyclophosphamide. The receptors derive from a male patient aged 60 to 75 who received an allogeneic stem cell transplant from an unrelated donor, was CMV-positive, and had acute GVHD only. Some T cells could come from the graft donor.

The chain combines TRBV18 with TRBJ1-4; D uncertain. CDR1 and CDR2 from the germline V gene are KGHSH and LQKENI. V lost 3 bases and J 10 bases, leaving 15 bases between the germline ends. This CDR3 is 14 amino acids long. The CDR3 loop reads CASSPLPDLVKLFF. The DNA for the CDR3 is TGTGCCAGCTCACCCCTACCGGACTTGGTAAAACTGTTTTTT.

V usage is TRBV7-3 and J usage is TRBJ2-6, with 10 nucleotides matching TRBD1. The germline V gene encodes CDR1 SGHTA and CDR2 FQGTGA. The CDR3 is made up of 18 amino acids. With V trimmed by 6 bases and J by 4 bases, 12 bases remained unmatched. The CDR3 DNA is TGTGCCAGCAGTAGATCCGGGACAGGGGAACTGGGGGCCAACGTCCTGACTTTC. It is translated as CASSRSGTGELGANVLTF.

CDR3 nucleotide sequence: TGTGCCAGCAGCGTAGCGGGGACAGGGGTTTCCGAGCAGTACTTC. Its translation is CASSVAGTGVSEQYF. The V call is TRBV9, the J call TRBJ2-7, with 10 bases fitting TRBD1. This CDR3 has 15 residues. Trimming removed 0 bases from V and 6 bases from J; junction bases left unmatched: 6. Germline V gene lookup returns CDR1 SGDLS and CDR2 YYNGEE.

The genes are TRBV7-2 and TRBJ1-1; tentative D call: TRBD1 (6 bases). The V gene's germline CDR1 is SGHTA and CDR2 FQGNSA. The V gene lost 3 bases and the J gene lost 1 base, with 12 bases spanning the gap. The CDR3 runs 15 residues. This CDR3 is CASSFLGTPNTEAFF. In DNA, the CDR3 is TGTGCCAGCAGCTTCCTCGGGACACCGAACACTGAAGCTTTCTTT.

The gene calls are TRBV7-3 and TRBJ2-3; 10 bases align to TRBD2. Trimming removed 1 base from V and 5 bases from J; junction bases left unmatched: 6. This CDR3 comprises 16 residues. Germline values: CDR1 SGHTA, CDR2 FQGTGA. This CDR3 reads CASSLKAGGPEDTQYF. The CDR3 region has the DNA TGTGCCAGCAGCTTAAAAGCGGGAGGGCCAGAAGATACGCAGTATTTT.

The chain couples TRBV7-2 to TRBJ2-7, with 10 bases fitting TRBD1. V lost 2 bases and J lost 1; bases outside the gene matches: 5. The CDR3 loop spans 16 amino acids. Germline assignment: CDR1 SGHTA and CDR2 FQGNSA. The CDR3 nucleotides read TGTGCCAGCAGCTTACAGGACAGGGGGGGGTCCTACGAGCAGTACTTC. Protein: CASSLQDRGGSYEQYF. Complete variable domain (other parts from reference TRBV7-2 and TRBJ2-7): GAGVSQSPSNKVTEKGKDVELRCDPISGHTALYWYRQSLGQGLEFLIYFQGNSAPDKSGLPSDRFSAERTGGSVSTLTIQRTQQEDSAVYLCASSLQDRGGSYEQYFGPGTRLTVT.

The chain links TRBV5-1 to TRBJ2-7; weak D call: TRBD1 (5 bases). Germline CDR1 is SGHRS and CDR2 is YFSETQ. The V gene lost 4 bases and the J gene lost 5 bases, with 16 bases spanning the gap. CDR3 length: 14 amino acids. The CDR3 loop reads CASSRTGERNEQYF. The CDR3 DNA reads as TGCGCCAGCAGCCGAACAGGAGAAAGGAACGAGCAGTACTTC. Variable domain in full (rest from reference TRBV5-1 and TRBJ2-7): KAGVTQTPRYLIKTRGQQVTLSCSPISGHRSVSWYQQTPGQGLQFLFEYFSETQRNKGNFPGRFSGRQFSNSRSEMNVSTLELGDSALYLCASSRTGERNEQYFGPGTRLTVT.

This clone appeared a few times. The chain joins TRBV5-1 to TRBJ2-1, with 7 bases that match TRBD1. Germline CDR1 SGHRS, CDR2 YFSETQ. J lost 5 bases, V lost 5 bases, and 7 bases had no gene match. CDR3 length: 14 residues. CDR3 DNA sequence: TGCGCCAGCAGGTTTGAGGGGGCCCACAATGAGCAGTTCTTC. It specifies CASRFEGAHNEQFF. The whole variable domain, filled in from reference TRBV5-1 and TRBJ2-1, reads KAGVTQTPRYLIKTRGQQVTLSCSPISGHRSVSWYQQTPGQGLQFLFEYFSETQRNKGNFPGRFSGRQFSNSRSEMNVSTLELGDSALYLCASRFEGAHNEQFFGPGTRLTVL.

The chain has TRBV6-4 and TRBJ2-2; D might be TRBD2 (5 bases). There are 13 residues in the CDR3. Germline CDR1 and CDR2: MRHNA and SNTAGT. V was shortened by 5 bases and J by 8 bases, with 12 bases between the two germline ends. The CDR3 sequence is CASSQRLKGELFF. For the CDR3, the DNA is TGTGCCAGCAGTCAGCGGTTAAAGGGGGAGCTGTTTTTT.

The chain combines TRBV19 with TRBJ1-1, with a weak D call TRBD1 (5 bases). V lost 3 bases, J lost 0 bases, and 11 bases lay in between. The germline CDR1 and CDR2 sequences are LNHDA and SQIVND (reference sequence). The length of the CDR3 is 15 residues. The CDR3 nucleotides read TGTGCCAGTAGTATGGGGGGGAAGATGAACACTGAAGCTTTCTTT. Protein sequence: CASSMGGKMNTEAFF.

The rearrangement uses TRBV5-8 and TRBJ2-1; D call uncertain. V was clipped by 3 bases and J by 4 bases, with 11 bases between them. CDR1 and CDR2 (germline): SGHTS, YDEGEE. There are 14 residues in the CDR3. CDR3 nucleotide sequence: TGTGCCAGCAGCTCGCCCCAGGTTTACAATGAGCAGTTCTTC. Amino acid sequence: CASSSPQVYNEQFF.

The chain links TRBV5-6 to TRBJ2-5; D call uncertain. V was shortened by 0 bases and J by 3 bases, with 21 bases between the two germline ends. Germline V gene sequence: CDR1 SGHDT, CDR2 YYEEEE. The CDR3 length is 18 residues. CDR3 nucleotide sequence: TGTGCCAGCAGCTTGGCCCACTCGGCGGCTGACCTAAAAGAGACCCAGTACTTC. As protein: CASSLAHSAADLKETQYF.

The rearrangement joins TRBV11-2 to TRBJ2-2; no reliable D call. The length of the CDR3 is 13 residues. From germline, CDR1 is SGHAT and CDR2 FQNNGV. Trimming took off 6 bases at V and 7 bases at J, with 12 bases between the two ends. The DNA of the CDR3 is TGTGCCAGCAGTCCCTACCTGAGCGGGGAGCTGTTTTTT. This codes for CASSPYLSGELFF. Based on the CDR3 plus reference TRBV11-2 and TRBJ2-2, the full variable domain is EAGVAQSPRYKIIEKRQSVAFWCNPISGHATLYWYQQILGQGPKLLIQFQNNGVVDDSQLPKDRFSAERLKGVDSTLKIQPAKLEDSAVYLCASSPYLSGELFFGEGSRLTVL.

This clone was seen more than once but under ten times. The rearrangement joins TRBV7-2 to TRBJ1-4; D is undetermined. The CDR3 has 14 residues. Germline values: CDR1 SGHTA, CDR2 FQGNSA. The V gene lost 1 base and the J gene lost 8 bases, with 11 bases spanning the gap. The CDR3 sequence: CASSLGPAVEKLFF. Here the CDR3 DNA reads TGTGCCAGCAGCTTAGGCCCCGCGGTGGAAAAACTGTTTTTT.

This clone was picked up one time. J is TRBJ2-5 and V is TRBV6-5; D is unclear. Germline V gene data show CDR1 as MNHEY and CDR2 as SVGAGI. Trimming pared 4 bases from V and 7 bases from J, leaving 10 bases between. The CDR3 runs 12 residues. CDR3: CASSSSSGTQYF. DNA for the CDR3: TGTGCCAGCAGTTCCTCATCGGGGACCCAGTACTTC.

The chain recombines TRBV5-1 with TRBJ2-5, with D possibly being TRBD1 (8 bases). The CDR3 length is 17 residues. The ends were cut back, 3 bases at V and 4 bases at J, with 22 bases in the middle. Germline V gene lookup returns CDR1 SGHRS and CDR2 YFSETQ. CDR3 sequence reads: CASSSGERGQGAETQYF. For the CDR3, the DNA is TGCGCCAGCAGCTCCGGGGAGCGGGGCCAGGGGGCAGAGACCCAGTACTTC. Full variable domain (outside the CDR3, taken from reference TRBV5-1 and TRBJ2-5): KAGVTQTPRYLIKTRGQQVTLSCSPISGHRSVSWYQQTPGQGLQFLFEYFSETQRNKGNFPGRFSGRQFSNSRSEMNVSTLELGDSALYLCASSSGERGQGAETQYFGPGTRLLVL.

The V and J genes are TRBV28 and TRBJ1-5, with D hard to call. V was cut by 3 bases and J by 4 bases, with 13 bases left in between. CDR1 and CDR2 (germline): MDHEN, SYDVKM. The CDR3 covers 15 residues. This CDR3 is CASSFNPAGNQPQHF. The CDR3 bases are TGTGCCAGCAGTTTTAATCCCGCGGGAAATCAGCCCCAGCATTTT. The variable domain in full, completed from reference TRBV28 and TRBJ1-5, reads DVKVTQSSRYLVKRTGEKVFLECVQDMDHENMFWYRQDPGLGLRLIYFSYDVKMKEKGDIPEGYSVSREKKERFSLILESASTNQTSMYLCASSFNPAGNQPQHFGDGTRLSIL.

This chain links TRBV21-1 with TRBJ2-1; the table assigns TRBD2, which was not confirmed against the DNA. TRBV21-1 constitutes a pseudogene. The CDR3 sequence is 17 residues long. The CDR3 is CASTPGLASFTYNEQFF. The CDR3 DNA is TGTGCCAGTACTCCGGGACTAGCATCGTTCACCTACAATGAGCAGTTCTTC.

This clone was found once. The J gene is TRBJ2-7, the V gene TRBV11-2, with D tentatively TRBD1 (6 bases). Trimming took off 6 bases at V and 6 bases at J, with 21 bases between the two ends. This CDR3 contains 15 residues. CDR1 is SGHAT and CDR2 is FQNNGV in the germline V gene. CDR3 DNA: TGTGCCAGCAGTCACACAGGGAGAGGTTCGCGCGAGCAGTACTTC. Encoded protein: CASSHTGRGSREQYF. The whole variable domain, filled in from reference TRBV11-2 and TRBJ2-7, reads EAGVAQSPRYKIIEKRQSVAFWCNPISGHATLYWYQQILGQGPKLLIQFQNNGVVDDSQLPKDRFSAERLKGVDSTLKIQPAKLEDSAVYLCASSHTGRGSREQYFGPGTRLTVT.

The genes are TRBV7-9 and TRBJ2-7; D is perhaps TRBD2 (6 bases). The CDR3 runs to 13 residues. CDR1 is SEHNR, CDR2 FQNEAQ, per germline (reference sequence). V lost 3 bases, J lost 3 bases, and 9 bases lay in between. This CDR3 reads CASSFSGDYEQYF. The CDR3 coding sequence is TGTGCCAGCAGCTTTTCGGGAGACTACGAGCAGTACTTC.

The chain combines TRBV11-3 with TRBJ2-2; no definite D call. The CDR3 contains 13 residues. V lost 0 bases and J lost 5, with 4 bases in between. The germline V gene encodes CDR1 SGHNT and CDR2 YENEEA. The CDR3 protein is CASSLDGTGELFF. Here the CDR3 DNA reads TGTGCCAGCAGCTTAGACGGGACCGGGGAGCTGTTTTTT.

This clone is medium-sized by share. The CDR3, as DNA: TGTGCCAGCGGCCACCCAGGGGGCTACGAGCAGTACTTC. Translation gives CASGHPGGYEQYF. The chain uses TRBV25-1 and TRBJ2-7, with 7 bases fitting TRBD1. CDR3 length equals 13 residues. Per the germline V gene, CDR1 is MGHDK and CDR2 is SYGVNS. After removal of 8 bases from V and 3 bases from J, the junction contained 7 bases not matched to a gene.

V usage is TRBV9 and J usage is TRBJ1-2; the D gene is possibly TRBD1 (6 bases). The CDR3 consists of 15 residues. V was pared by 4 bases and J by 7 bases, with 20 bases between. The germline V gene has CDR1 SGDLS and CDR2 YYNGEE. This CDR3 reads CASSPPTPGAGGYTF. CDR3 in DNA: TGTGCCAGCAGCCCCCCAACTCCAGGGGCAGGTGGCTACACCTTC. The whole variable domain, filled in from reference TRBV9 and TRBJ1-2, reads DSGVTQTPKHLITATGQRVTLRCSPRSGDLSVYWYQQSLDQGLQFLIQYYNGEERAKGNILERFSAQQFPDLHSELNLSSLELGDSALYFCASSPPTPGAGGYTFGSGTRLTVV.

The table lists this clone with a few counts. This chain links TRBV7-2 with TRBJ2-2; maybe TRBD1 (5 bases). V was cut by 3 bases and J by 8 bases, with 13 bases left in between. This CDR3 has 14 residues. Germline V gene sequence: CDR1 SGHTA, CDR2 FQGNSA. The CDR3 nucleotides are TGTGCCAGCAGCTTGCAGGGAATGGGGGGGGAGCTGTTTTTT. Translated, it gives CASSLQGMGGELFF.

This clone was picked up a small number of times. The V call is TRBV10-3, the J call TRBJ1-1, with a weak D call TRBD1 (5 bases). Germline V gene data show CDR1 as ENHRY and CDR2 as SYGVKD. CDR3 length: 12 residues. Trimming removed 10 bases at V and 7 bases at J, with 16 bases between. CDR3 DNA: TGTGCCACGAGAGGGACTGAAGGTGAAGCTTTCTTT. The encoded protein is CATRGTEGEAFF.